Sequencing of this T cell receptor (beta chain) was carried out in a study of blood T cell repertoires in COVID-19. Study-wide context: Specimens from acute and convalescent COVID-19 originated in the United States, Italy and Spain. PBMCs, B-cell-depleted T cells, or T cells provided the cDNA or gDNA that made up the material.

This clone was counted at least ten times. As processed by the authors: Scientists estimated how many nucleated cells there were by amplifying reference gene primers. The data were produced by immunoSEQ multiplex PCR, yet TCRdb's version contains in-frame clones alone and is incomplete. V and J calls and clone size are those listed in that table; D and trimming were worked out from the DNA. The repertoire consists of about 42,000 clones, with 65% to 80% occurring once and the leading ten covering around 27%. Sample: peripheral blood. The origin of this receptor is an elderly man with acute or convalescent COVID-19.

In DNA, the CDR3 is TGTGCCAGCAGTACCGGGGACAGAGGAAACACCATATATTTT. Its protein is CASSTGDRGNTIYF. The chain employs TRBV5-8 and TRBJ1-3; 7 bases match TRBD1. CDR1 is SGHTS, CDR2 YDEGEE, per germline. Unmatched junction bases numbered 6, after V lost 5 bases and J lost 4 bases. This CDR3 has 14 residues.